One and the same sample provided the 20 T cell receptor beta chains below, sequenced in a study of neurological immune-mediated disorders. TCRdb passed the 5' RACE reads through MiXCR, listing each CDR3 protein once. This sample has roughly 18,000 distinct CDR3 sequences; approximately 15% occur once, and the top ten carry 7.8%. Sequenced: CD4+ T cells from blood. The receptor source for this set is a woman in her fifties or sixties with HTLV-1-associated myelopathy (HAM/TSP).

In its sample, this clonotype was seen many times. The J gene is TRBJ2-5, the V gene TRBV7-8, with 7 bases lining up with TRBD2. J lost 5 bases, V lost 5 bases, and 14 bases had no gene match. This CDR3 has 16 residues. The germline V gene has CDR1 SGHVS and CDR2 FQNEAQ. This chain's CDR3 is CASSNSGGRTKETQYF. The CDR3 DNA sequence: TGTGCCAGCAGCAACTCGGGAGGACGAACCAAGGAGACCCAGTACTTC. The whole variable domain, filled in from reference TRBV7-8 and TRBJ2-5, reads GAGVSQSPRYKVAKRGQDVALRCDPISGHVSLFWYQQALGQGPEFLTYFQNEAQLDKSGLPSDRFFAERPEGSVSTLKIQRTQQEDSAVYLCASSNSGGRTKETQYFGPGTRLLVL.

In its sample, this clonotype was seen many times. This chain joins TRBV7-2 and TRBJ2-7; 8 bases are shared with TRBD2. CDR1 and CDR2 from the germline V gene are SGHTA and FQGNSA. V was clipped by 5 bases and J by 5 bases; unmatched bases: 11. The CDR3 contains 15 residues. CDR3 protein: CASSKTGGIGHEQYF. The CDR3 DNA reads TGTGCCAGCAGCAAGACGGGGGGGATCGGGCACGAGCAGTACTTC. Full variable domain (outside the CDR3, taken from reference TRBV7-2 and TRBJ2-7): GAGVSQSPSNKVTEKGKDVELRCDPISGHTALYWYRQSLGQGLEFLIYFQGNSAPDKSGLPSDRFSAERTGGSVSTLTIQRTQQEDSAVYLCASSKTGGIGHEQYFGPGTRLTVT.

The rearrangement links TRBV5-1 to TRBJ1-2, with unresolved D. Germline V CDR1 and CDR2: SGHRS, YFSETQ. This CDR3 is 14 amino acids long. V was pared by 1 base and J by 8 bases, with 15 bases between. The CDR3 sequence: CASSLLYAAGGYTF. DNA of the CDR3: TGCGCCAGCAGCTTGTTGTACGCAGCAGGAGGCTACACCTTC.

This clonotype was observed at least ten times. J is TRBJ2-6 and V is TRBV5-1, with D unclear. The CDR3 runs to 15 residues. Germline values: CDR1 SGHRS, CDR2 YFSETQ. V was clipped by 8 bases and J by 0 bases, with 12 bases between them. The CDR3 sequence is CASEADGSGANVLTF. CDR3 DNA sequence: TGCGCCAGTGAGGCTGATGGCTCTGGGGCCAACGTCCTGACTTTC.

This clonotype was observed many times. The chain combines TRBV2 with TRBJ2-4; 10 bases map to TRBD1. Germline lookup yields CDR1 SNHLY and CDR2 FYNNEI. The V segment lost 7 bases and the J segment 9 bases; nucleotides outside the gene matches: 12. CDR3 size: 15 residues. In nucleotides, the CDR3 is TGTGCCAGCACTATAACCGGGACAGGGGCGAGCATTCAGTACTTC. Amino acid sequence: CASTITGTGASIQYF. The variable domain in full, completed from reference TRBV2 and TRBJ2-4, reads EPEVTQTPSHQVTQMGQEVILRCVPISNHLYFYWYRQILGQKVEFLVSFYNNEISEKSEIFDDQFSVERPDGSNFTLKIRSTKLEDSAMYFCASTITGTGASIQYFGAGTRLSVL.

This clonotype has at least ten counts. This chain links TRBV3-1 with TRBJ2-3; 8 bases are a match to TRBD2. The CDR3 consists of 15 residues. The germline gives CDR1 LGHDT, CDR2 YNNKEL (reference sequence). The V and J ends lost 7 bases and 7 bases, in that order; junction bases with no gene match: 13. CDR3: CASTKSAGAWNTQYF. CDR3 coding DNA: TGTGCCAGCACAAAGTCAGCGGGAGCGTGGAATACGCAGTATTTT.

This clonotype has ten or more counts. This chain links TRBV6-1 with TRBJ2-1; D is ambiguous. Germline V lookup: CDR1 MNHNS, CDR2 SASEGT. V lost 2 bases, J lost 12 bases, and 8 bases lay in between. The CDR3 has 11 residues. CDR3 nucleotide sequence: TGTGCCAGCAGTGAAAGAGTATGGCAGTTCTTC. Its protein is CASSERVWQFF.

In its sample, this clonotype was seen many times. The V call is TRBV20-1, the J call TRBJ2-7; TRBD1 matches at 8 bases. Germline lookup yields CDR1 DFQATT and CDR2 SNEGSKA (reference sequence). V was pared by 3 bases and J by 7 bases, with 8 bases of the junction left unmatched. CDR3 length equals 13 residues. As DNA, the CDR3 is TGCAGTGCTAGGGACAGGGAGTTGGGAGAGCAGTACTTC. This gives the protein CSARDRELGEQYF.

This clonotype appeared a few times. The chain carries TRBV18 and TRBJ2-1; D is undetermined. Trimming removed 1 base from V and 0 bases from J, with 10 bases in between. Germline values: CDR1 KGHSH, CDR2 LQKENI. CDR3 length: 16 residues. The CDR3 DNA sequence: TGTGCCAGCTCACCACTTAGAGGAAGCTCCTACAATGAGCAGTTCTTC. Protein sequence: CASSPLRGSSYNEQFF.

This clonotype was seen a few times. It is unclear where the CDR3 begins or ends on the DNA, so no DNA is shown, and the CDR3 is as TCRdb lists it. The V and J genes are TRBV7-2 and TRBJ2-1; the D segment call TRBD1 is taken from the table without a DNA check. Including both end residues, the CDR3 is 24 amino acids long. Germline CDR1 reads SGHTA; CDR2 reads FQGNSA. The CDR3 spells CASSFYICSARGQERGAFLHEQFF.

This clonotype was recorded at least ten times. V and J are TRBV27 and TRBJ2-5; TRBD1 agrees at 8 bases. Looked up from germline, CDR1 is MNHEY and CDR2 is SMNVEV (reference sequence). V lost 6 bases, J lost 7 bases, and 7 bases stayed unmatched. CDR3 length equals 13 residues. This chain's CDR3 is CASRSTGVGTQYF. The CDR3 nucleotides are TGTGCCAGCAGATCGACAGGGGTCGGGACCCAGTACTTC.

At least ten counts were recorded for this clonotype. CDR3 nucleotide sequence: TGTGCCAGCAGCCGATCAGGGGTTTTGAACTATGGCTACACCTTC. This translates into CASSRSGVLNYGYTF. The rearrangement joins TRBV7-9 to TRBJ1-2; a weak D match, TRBD1 (6 bases). Germline V gene lookup returns CDR1 SEHNR and CDR2 FQNEAQ (reference sequence). The ends were cut back, 5 bases at V and 2 bases at J, with 15 bases in the middle. The CDR3 has 15 amino acids.

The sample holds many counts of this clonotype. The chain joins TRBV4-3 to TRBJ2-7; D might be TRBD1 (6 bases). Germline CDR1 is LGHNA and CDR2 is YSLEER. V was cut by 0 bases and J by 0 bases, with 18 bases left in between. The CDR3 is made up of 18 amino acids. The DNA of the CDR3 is TGCGCCAGCAGCCAAGAGTTAAGAGGGCAGGGGACCTCCTACGAGCAGTACTTC. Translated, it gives CASSQELRGQGTSYEQYF.

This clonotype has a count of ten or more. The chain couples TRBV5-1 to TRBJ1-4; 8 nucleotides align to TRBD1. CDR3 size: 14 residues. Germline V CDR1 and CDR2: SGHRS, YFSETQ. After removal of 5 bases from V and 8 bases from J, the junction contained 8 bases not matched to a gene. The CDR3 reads CASRPDRGREKLFF. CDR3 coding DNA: TGCGCCAGCAGACCAGACAGGGGAAGGGAAAAACTGTTTTTT.

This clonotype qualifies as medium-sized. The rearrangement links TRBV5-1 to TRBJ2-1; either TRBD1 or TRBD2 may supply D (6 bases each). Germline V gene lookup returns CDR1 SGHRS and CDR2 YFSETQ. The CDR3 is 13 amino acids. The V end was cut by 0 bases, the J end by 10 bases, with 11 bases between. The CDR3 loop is CASSLAGAREQFF. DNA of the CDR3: TGCGCCAGCAGCTTGGCGGGGGCAAGGGAGCAGTTCTTC.

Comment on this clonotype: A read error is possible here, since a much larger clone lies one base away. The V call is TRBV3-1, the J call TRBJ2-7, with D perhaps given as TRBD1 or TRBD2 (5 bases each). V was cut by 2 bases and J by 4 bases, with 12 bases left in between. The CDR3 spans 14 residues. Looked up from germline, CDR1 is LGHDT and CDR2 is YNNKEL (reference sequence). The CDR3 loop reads CASSQWGSRYEQYF. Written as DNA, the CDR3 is TGTGCCAGCAGCCAATGGGGGTCGAGGTACGAGCAGTACTTC.

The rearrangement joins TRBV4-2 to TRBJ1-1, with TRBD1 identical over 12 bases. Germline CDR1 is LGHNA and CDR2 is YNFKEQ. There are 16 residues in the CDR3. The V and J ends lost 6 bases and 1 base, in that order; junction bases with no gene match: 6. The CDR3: CASSPGTGGANTEAFF. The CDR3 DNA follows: TGTGCCAGCAGTCCCGGGACAGGGGGCGCGAACACTGAAGCTTTCTTT.

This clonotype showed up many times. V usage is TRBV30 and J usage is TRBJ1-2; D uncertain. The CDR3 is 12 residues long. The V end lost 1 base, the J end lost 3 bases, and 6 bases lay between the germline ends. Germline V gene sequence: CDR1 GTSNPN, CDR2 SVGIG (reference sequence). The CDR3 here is CAWSAAYYGYTF. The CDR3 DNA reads TGTGCCTGGAGTGCCGCTTACTATGGCTACACCTTC.

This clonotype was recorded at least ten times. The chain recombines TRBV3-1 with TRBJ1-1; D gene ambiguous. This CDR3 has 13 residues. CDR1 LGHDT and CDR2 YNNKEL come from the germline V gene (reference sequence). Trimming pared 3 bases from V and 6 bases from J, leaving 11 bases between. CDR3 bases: TGTGCCAGCAGCCATTCGGCGAGACCTGAAGCTTTCTTT. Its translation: CASSHSARPEAFF.

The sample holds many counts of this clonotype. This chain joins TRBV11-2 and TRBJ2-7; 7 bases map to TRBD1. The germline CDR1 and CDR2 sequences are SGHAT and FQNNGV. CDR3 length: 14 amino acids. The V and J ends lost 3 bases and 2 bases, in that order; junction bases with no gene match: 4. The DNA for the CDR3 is TGTGCCAGCAGCTTGCCGACAGGGACCTACGAGCAGTACTTC. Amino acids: CASSLPTGTYEQYF.